This TCR beta chain was profiled in a study of high-grade serous ovarian cancer treatment subgroups. Profiling relied on immunoSEQ multiplex PCR, and the TCRdb table lists in-frame clones only, not all of them. The table shows 18,000 or so clones, with roughly 80% occurring only once. The CDR3 has 11 amino acids. Germline-derived CDR1 and CDR2 are GTSNPN and SVGIG (reference sequence). This clone has a handful of counts. The tumor samples were collected prior to definitive surgery or chemotherapy. The TCR sequence derives from a human donor with high-grade serous ovarian cancer. What was sequenced was tumor tissue. The chain joins TRBV30 to TRBJ1-1; 9 bases match TRBD1. CDR3 nucleotides: TGTGAGGTTCGACAGGGGGCTGAAGCTTTCTTT. It yields the protein CEVRQGAEAFF.